This paragraph reports one T cell receptor (beta chain). Its antigen is currently unknown. The primer mix had 60 Vbeta and 13 Jbeta primers. As processed by the authors: Per a later analysis, the number of unique TCR beta chains was approximately 73 million, of which roughly 11 million were shared. Sequencing used immunoSEQ multiplex PCR; TCRdb keeps in-frame clones, though not all of them. V and J calls and clone size are given by that table; D and trimming were obtained from the DNA. The table lists about 150,000 clones, about 83% of them singletons, with more than 10% in the top ten. The sample belongs to a study of cytomegalovirus exposure and HLA in healthy donors. Regarding the study as a whole: Researchers reported in a later analysis that a missense DCLRE1C variant was tied to TCR beta V- and J-gene trimming. A later analysis revealed that TCR association rates differed between HLA loci, peaking at DRB1 and bottoming out at HLA-C. Despite most TCR sequences being rare, some public TCRs occurred in many donors.

CDR3 length: 14 amino acids. Trimming stripped 0 bases from V and 3 bases from J, with 9 bases between. Germline V gene sequence: CDR1 LGHNA, CDR2 YSLEER. The rearrangement uses TRBV4-3 and TRBJ2-7; a weak D match, TRBD2 (6 bases). This sequence originates from a man in his forties in good health and CMV-seropositive. The sample was PBMCs. The CDR3 is CASSQDRDFYEQYF. The CDR3 DNA is TGCGCCAGCAGCCAAGATCGGGACTTCTACGAGCAGTACTTC.